These 18 T cell receptor beta chains were sequenced from one sample in a study of OX40 agonist ivuxolimab in advanced cancers. The protocol was immunoSEQ multiplex PCR, while the TCRdb copy is restricted to in-frame clones and leaves out a portion. The sample lists tens of thousands of clones, 79% occurring once. The specimen comprised CD4+ or CD8+ T cells sorted from blood, sampled in a trial of the OX40 agonist ivuxolimab. These receptors were taken from an adult with an advanced solid tumor such as melanoma, head and neck, liver or kidney cancer.

The chain uses TRBV7-3 and TRBJ2-5, with D possibly being TRBD1 (6 bases). The CDR3 runs to 13 residues. Between the trimmed V and J ends, which lost 5 bases and 0 bases, there was a span of 7 bases. Germline-derived CDR1 and CDR2 are SGHTA and FQGTGA. The CDR3 nucleotides are TGTGCCAGCAGCAGGACAGACCAAGAGACCCAGTACTTC. This codes for CASSRTDQETQYF.

The V gene is TRBV10-3, the J gene TRBJ2-5, with 11 bases identical to TRBD1. This CDR3 is 16 amino acids long. V trimming: 2 bases; J trimming: 1 base; junction bases outside the gene matches: 3. CDR1 is ENHRY and CDR2 is SYGVKD in the germline V gene. CDR3 coding DNA: TGTGCCATCAGTGAGCCTGGACAGGGGGCCCAAGAGACCCAGTACTTC. This encodes CAISEPGQGAQETQYF.

This clone has a single count. This sequence joins TRBV7-9 and TRBJ1-2, with D possibly matching TRBD1 (5 bases). CDR1 is SEHNR and CDR2 is FQNEAQ in the germline V gene (reference sequence). V was cut by 3 bases and J by 5 bases, with 13 bases left in between. The CDR3 covers 14 residues. CDR3 in amino acids: CASSLVGGAYGYTF. CDR3 bases: TGTGCCAGCAGCTTGGTAGGAGGGGCTTATGGCTACACCTTC.

V and J are TRBV5-4 and TRBJ2-7; TRBD2 agrees at 11 bases. The CDR3 spans 13 residues. V lost 7 bases, J lost 4 bases, and 4 bases stayed unmatched. Germline values: CDR1 SGHNT, CDR2 YYREEE (reference sequence). The CDR3 spells CASRGTSGYEQYF. DNA for the CDR3: TGTGCCAGCCGAGGGACTAGCGGTTACGAGCAGTACTTC.

J is TRBJ2-5 and V is TRBV5-4; D tentatively reads TRBD1 or TRBD2 (6 bases each). Gene TRBJ2-7 matches the end of the DNA better, so the J call may be wrong. Germline values: CDR1 SGHNT, CDR2 YYREEE (reference sequence). CDR3 size: 14 residues. The CDR3 DNA reads as TGTGCCAGCAGCAAGGGGGGAAAGGGCCACGAGCAGTACTTC. It translates to CASSKGGKGHEQYF.

This clone was detected only once. The rearrangement joins TRBV7-9 to TRBJ2-3, with 9 bases that match TRBD2. Germline values: CDR1 SEHNR, CDR2 FQNEAQ (reference sequence). The CDR3 has 17 amino acids. V shed 1 base and J 1 base; nucleotides not matched to a gene: 6. The CDR3 loop is CASSLGVEREGTDTQYF. CDR3 bases: TGTGCCAGCAGCTTAGGTGTTGAGCGGGAGGGCACAGATACGCAGTATTTT.

The chain couples TRBV6-5 to TRBJ1-2; D might be TRBD1 (6 bases). The CDR3 spans 13 residues. V was cut by 0 bases and J by 6 bases, with 8 bases left in between. Per germline, CDR1 MNHEY and CDR2 SVGAGI. CDR3 residues: CASSYSGGHGYTF. The CDR3 DNA reads as TGTGCCAGCAGTTACTCCGGGGGGCATGGCTACACCTTC.

The chain is built from TRBV29-1 and TRBJ1-1; no firm D call. CDR1 is SQVTM, CDR2 ANQGSEA, per germline. V lost 7 bases, J lost 1 base, and 13 bases lay in between. The CDR3 sequence is 13 residues long. The CDR3 is CSARETQNTEAFF. The CDR3 DNA sequence: TGCAGCGCAAGAGAGACACAGAACACTGAAGCTTTCTTT.

V and J are TRBV7-3 and TRBJ2-2; D uncertain. CDR1 is SGHTA, CDR2 FQGTGA, per germline. The V and J ends lost 0 bases and 3 bases respectively, with 5 bases between them. The CDR3 runs 14 residues. CDR3 nucleotide sequence: TGTGCCAGCAGCTTAACGGCTGACACCGGGGAGCTGTTTTTT. Translated, it gives CASSLTADTGELFF.

The chain combines TRBV7-2 with TRBJ2-4; possible D gene TRBD1, 5 bases. Germline loops: CDR1 SGHTA, CDR2 FQGNSA. The CDR3 has 16 residues. V lost 5 bases and J 1 base, leaving 15 bases between the germline ends. The CDR3 is CASSPQTDRAKNIQYF. The CDR3 nucleotides read TGTGCCAGCAGCCCCCAGACAGACCGTGCCAAAAACATTCAGTACTTC.

The CDR3 DNA is TGCGCCAGCAGCCAAAGGGTAGGGGGCGCGGCGGGGCCCTACAATGAGCAGTTCTTC. It is translated as CASSQRVGGAAGPYNEQFF. The chain has TRBV4-3 and TRBJ2-1; maybe TRBD1 (7 bases). Trimming took 2 bases from V and 2 from J, leaving 22 bases between them. This CDR3 is 19 amino acids long. CDR1 is LGHNA and CDR2 is YSLEER in the germline V gene.

This clone was found once. The chain recombines TRBV6-6 with TRBJ2-7, with TRBD2 matching 8 bases. Losses at the gene ends were 6 bases for V and 1 base for J; bases not matched to a gene: 5. This CDR3 is built from 14 residues. Germline V gene sequence: CDR1 MNHNY, CDR2 SVGAGI (reference sequence). The CDR3 region is CASSGGAGSYEQYF. The CDR3 region has the DNA TGTGCCAGCAGCGGGGGGGCGGGATCCTACGAGCAGTACTTC.

CDR3 nucleotides: TGCGCCAGCAGTGAGTTGGCGGGAGACCAAGGCGAGCAGTACTTC. This gives the protein CASSELAGDQGEQYF. The chain joins TRBV10-1 to TRBJ2-5, with 7 positions matching TRBD2. Gene TRBJ2-7 matches the end of the DNA better, so the J call may be wrong. Germline-derived CDR1 and CDR2 are WNHNN and SYGVQD (reference sequence). This CDR3 comprises 15 residues.

The rearrangement links TRBV11-2 to TRBJ2-5; tentatively, D is TRBD2 (6 bases). CDR1 and CDR2 (germline): SGHAT, FQNNGV. V was pared by 3 bases and J by 6 bases, with 11 bases between. The CDR3 is 13 residues long. The CDR3 reads CASSLGGLKTQYF. The CDR3, as DNA: TGTGCCAGCAGCTTGGGGGGTCTCAAGACCCAGTACTTC.

This clone was seen once. V and J are TRBV15 and TRBJ2-7; D is undetermined. Germline CDR1 and CDR2: LNHNV and YYDKDF (reference sequence). This CDR3 contains 14 residues. V shed 3 bases and J shed 6 bases, with 15 bases lying between them. CDR3 sequence reads: CATSRSEATFEQYF. Written as DNA, the CDR3 is TGTGCCACCAGCAGGAGCGAGGCAACCTTCGAGCAGTACTTC.

The V call is TRBV5-4, the J call TRBJ1-2, with 7 bases fitting TRBD1. Trimming at V came to 5 bases and at J to 8 bases, leaving 12 bases not matched to a gene. The CDR3 spans 14 residues. Per the germline V gene, CDR1 is SGHNT and CDR2 is YYREEE (reference sequence). This chain's CDR3 is CASRQGTRGEGYTF. CDR3 nucleotide sequence: TGTGCCAGCAGACAGGGGACCCGGGGGGAGGGCTACACCTTC.

The sample holds many counts of this clone. The rearrangement uses TRBV18 and TRBJ1-2; TRBD1 aligns across 9 bases. The V segment lost 3 bases and the J segment 7 bases; nucleotides outside the gene matches: 6. The germline V gene encodes CDR1 KGHSH and CDR2 LQKENI. The CDR3 covers 14 residues. In DNA, the CDR3 is TGTGCCAGCTCACCTACAGGGGGCGATCGTGGCTACACCTTC. Translated, it gives CASSPTGGDRGYTF. Complete variable domain (other parts from reference TRBV18 and TRBJ1-2): NAGVMQNPRHLVRRRGQEARLRCSPMKGHSHVYWYRQLPEEGLKFMVYLQKENIIDESGMPKERFSAEFPKEGPSILRIQQVVRGDSAAYFCASSPTGGDRGYTFGSGTRLTVV.

This clone was counted a few times. This chain uses TRBV6-5 with TRBJ1-6, with a possible D match to TRBD1 (5 bases). Trimming pared 2 bases from V and 7 bases from J, leaving 12 bases between. The CDR3 is made up of 15 amino acids. Germline V gene lookup returns CDR1 MNHEY and CDR2 SVGAGI. This CDR3 reads CASSYQTDFNSPLHF. The CDR3, as DNA: TGTGCCAGCAGTTACCAGACAGATTTCAATTCACCCCTCCACTTT.